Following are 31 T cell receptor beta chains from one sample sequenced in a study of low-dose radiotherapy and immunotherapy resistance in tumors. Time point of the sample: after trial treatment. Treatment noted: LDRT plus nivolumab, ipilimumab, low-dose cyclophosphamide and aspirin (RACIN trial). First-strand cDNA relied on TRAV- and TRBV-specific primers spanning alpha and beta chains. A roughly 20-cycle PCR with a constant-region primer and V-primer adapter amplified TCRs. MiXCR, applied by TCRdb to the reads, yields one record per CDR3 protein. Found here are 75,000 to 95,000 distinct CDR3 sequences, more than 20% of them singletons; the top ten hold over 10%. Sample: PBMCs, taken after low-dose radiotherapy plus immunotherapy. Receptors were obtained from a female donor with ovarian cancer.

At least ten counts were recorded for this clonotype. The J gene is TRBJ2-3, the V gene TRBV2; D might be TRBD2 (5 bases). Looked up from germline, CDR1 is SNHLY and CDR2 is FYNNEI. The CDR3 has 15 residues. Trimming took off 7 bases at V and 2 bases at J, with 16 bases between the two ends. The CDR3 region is CASNGVFTNTDTQYF. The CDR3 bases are TGTGCCAGCAACGGGGTGTTTACCAACACAGATACGCAGTATTTT.

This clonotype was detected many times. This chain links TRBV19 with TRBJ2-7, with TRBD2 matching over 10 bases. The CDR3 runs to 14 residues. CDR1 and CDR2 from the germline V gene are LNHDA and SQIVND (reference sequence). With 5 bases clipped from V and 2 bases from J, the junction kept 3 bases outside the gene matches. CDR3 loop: CASSSSGGTYEQYF. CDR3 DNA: TGTGCCAGTAGTTCTAGCGGGGGAACCTACGAGCAGTACTTC.

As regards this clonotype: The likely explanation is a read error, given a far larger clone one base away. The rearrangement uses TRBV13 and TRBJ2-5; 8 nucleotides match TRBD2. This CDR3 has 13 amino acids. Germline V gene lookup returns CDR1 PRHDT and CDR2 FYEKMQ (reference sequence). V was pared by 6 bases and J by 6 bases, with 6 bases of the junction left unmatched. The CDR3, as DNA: TGTGCCAGCAGAGACCGGGGGGGTCAGACCCAGTACTTC. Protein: CASRDRGGQTQYF. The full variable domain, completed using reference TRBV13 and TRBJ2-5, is AAGVIQSPRHLIKEKRETATLKCYPIPRHDTVYWYQQGPGQDPQFLISFYEKMQSDKGSIPDRFSAQQFSDYHSELNMSSLELGDSALYFCASRDRGGQTQYFGPGTRLLVL.

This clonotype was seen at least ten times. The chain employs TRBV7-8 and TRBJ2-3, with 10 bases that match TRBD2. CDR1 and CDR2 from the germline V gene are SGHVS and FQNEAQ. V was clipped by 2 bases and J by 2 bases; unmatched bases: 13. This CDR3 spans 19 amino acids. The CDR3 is CASSLRLEAGGPPTDTQYF. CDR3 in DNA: TGTGCCAGCAGCTTACGACTCGAAGCGGGGGGGCCCCCCACAGATACGCAGTATTTT.

CDR3 nucleotides: TGTGCCAGCTCACCCTGGGATCGACAGCCGAACACTGAAGCTTTCTTT. Protein: CASSPWDRQPNTEAFF. The chain employs TRBV18 and TRBJ1-1; weak D call: TRBD1 (5 bases). The CDR3 length is 16 residues. Germline loops: CDR1 KGHSH, CDR2 LQKENI. Between the trimmed V and J ends, which lost 3 bases and 1 base, there was a span of 15 bases.

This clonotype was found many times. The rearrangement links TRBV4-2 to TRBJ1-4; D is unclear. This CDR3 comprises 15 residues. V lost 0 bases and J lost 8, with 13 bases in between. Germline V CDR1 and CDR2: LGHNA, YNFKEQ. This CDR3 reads CASSQEPGAREKLFF. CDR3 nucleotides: TGTGCCAGCAGCCAAGAGCCCGGAGCCCGGGAAAAACTGTTTTTT.

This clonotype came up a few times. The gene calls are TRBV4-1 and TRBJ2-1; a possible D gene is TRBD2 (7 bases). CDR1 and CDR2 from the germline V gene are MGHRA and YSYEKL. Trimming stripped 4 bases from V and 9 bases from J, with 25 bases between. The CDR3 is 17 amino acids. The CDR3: CASSPQGGRGPFGEQFF. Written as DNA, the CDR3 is TGCGCCAGCAGCCCCCAAGGAGGGCGGGGGCCCTTCGGTGAGCAGTTCTTC.

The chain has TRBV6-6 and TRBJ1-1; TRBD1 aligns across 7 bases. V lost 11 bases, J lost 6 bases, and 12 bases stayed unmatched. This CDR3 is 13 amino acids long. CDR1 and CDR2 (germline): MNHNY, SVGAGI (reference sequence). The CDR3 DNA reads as TGTGCCGCGACAGGGCCCCTATTTGCTGAAGCTTTCTTT. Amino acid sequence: CAATGPLFAEAFF.

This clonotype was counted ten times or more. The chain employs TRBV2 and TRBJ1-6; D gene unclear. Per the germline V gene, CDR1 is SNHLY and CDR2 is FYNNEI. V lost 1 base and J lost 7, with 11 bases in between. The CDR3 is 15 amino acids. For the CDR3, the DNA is TGTGCCAGCAGTGAAGTAGGCTATTGGAATTCACCCCTCCACTTT. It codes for CASSEVGYWNSPLHF.

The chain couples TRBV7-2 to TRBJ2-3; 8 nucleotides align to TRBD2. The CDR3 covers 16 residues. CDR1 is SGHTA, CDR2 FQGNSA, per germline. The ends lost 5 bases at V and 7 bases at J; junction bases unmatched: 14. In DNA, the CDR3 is TGTGCCAGCAGCCCAGCCCCCCAGCGGGGGTGGAATACGCAGTATTTT. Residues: CASSPAPQRGWNTQYF.

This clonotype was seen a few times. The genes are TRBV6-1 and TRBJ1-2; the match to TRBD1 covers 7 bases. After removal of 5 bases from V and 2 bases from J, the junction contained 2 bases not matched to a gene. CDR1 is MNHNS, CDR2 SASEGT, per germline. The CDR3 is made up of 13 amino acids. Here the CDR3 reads CASSPDRNYGYTF. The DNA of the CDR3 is TGTGCCAGCAGTCCGGACAGGAACTATGGCTACACCTTC.

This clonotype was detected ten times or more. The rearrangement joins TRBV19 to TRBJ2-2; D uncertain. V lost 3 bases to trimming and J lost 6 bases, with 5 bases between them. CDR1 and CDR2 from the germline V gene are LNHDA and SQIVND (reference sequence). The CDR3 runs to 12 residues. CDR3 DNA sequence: TGTGCCAGTAGTATTCCCCCCGGGGAGCTGTTTTTT. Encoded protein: CASSIPPGELFF.

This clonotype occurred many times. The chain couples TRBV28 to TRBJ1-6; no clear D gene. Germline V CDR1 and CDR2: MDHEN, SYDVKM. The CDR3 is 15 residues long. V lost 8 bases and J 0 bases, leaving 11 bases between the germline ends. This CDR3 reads CASSSQSSYNSPLHF. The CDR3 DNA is TGTGCCAGCTCTAGCCAGAGCTCCTATAATTCACCCCTCCACTTT.

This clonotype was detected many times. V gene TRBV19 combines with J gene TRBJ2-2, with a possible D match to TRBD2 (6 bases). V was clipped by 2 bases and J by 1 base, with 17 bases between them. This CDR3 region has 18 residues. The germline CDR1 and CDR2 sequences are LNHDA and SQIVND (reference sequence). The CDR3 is CASSIRRTTNLNTGELFF. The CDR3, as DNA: TGTGCCAGTAGTATAAGGCGGACTACCAACTTGAACACCGGGGAGCTGTTTTTT.

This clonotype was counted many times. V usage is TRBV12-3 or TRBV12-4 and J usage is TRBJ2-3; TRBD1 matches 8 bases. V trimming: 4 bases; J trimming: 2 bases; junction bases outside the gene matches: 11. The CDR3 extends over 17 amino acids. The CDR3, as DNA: TGTGCCAGCAGTTCGGAGACAGGGGTTACTTTCACAGATACGCAGTATTTT. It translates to CASSSETGVTFTDTQYF.

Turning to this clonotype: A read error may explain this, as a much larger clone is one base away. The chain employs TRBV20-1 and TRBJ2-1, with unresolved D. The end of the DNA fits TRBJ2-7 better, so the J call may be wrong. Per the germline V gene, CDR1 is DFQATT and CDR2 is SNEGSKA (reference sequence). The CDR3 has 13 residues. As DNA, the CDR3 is TGCAGTGCTAGAGACAATCACGGCGCTGAGCAGTACTTC. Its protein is CSARDNHGAEQYF.

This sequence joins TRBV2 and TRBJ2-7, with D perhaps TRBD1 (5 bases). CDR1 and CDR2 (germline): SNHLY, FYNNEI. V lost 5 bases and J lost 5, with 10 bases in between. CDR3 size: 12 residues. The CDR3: CASSSTRDEQYF. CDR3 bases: TGTGCCAGCAGTTCCACCAGGGACGAGCAGTACTTC.

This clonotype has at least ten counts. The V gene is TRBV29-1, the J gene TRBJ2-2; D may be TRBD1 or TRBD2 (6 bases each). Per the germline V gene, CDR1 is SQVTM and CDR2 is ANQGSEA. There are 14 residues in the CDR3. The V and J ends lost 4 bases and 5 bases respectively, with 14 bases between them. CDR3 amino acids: CSVGGGGRTGELFF. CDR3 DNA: TGCAGCGTTGGTGGAGGGGGTAGGACCGGGGAGCTGTTTTTT.

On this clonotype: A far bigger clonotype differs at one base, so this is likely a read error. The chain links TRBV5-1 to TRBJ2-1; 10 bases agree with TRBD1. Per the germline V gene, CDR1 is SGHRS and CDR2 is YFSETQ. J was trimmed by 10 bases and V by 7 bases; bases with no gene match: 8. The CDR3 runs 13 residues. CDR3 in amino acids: CASSGTGDYEQFF. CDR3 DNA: TGCGCCAGCTCTGGGACAGGGGACTACGAGCAGTTCTTC.

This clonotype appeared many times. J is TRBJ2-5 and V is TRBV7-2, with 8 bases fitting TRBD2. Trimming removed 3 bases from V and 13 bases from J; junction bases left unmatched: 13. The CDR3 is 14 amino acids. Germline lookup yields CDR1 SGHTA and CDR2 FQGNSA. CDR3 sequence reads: CASSFSSGSVHSYF. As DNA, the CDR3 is TGTGCCAGCAGCTTCTCGAGCGGGAGCGTGCATTCGTACTTC.

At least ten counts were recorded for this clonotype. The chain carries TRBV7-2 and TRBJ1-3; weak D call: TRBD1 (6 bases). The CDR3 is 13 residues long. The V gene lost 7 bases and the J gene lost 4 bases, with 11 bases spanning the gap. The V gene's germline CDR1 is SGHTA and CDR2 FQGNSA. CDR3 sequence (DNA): TGTGCCAGCAACAGGGACGGGGGAAACACCATATATTTT. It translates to CASNRDGGNTIYF.

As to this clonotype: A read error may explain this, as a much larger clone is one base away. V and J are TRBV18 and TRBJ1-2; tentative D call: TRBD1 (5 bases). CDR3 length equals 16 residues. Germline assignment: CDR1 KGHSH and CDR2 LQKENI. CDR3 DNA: TGTGCCAGCTCACCACTAAGGTCGGGGACCATCTATGGCTACGCCTTC. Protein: CASSPLRSGTIYGYAF. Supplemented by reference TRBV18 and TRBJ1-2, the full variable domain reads NAGVMQNPRHLVRRRGQEARLRCSPMKGHSHVYWYRQLPEEGLKFMVYLQKENIIDESGMPKERFSAEFPKEGPSILRIQQVVRGDSAAYFCASSPLRSGTIYGYAFGSGTRLTVV.

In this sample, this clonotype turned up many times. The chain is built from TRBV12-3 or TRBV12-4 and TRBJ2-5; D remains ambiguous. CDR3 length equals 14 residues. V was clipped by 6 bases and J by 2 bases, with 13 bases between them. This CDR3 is CASSRAGPQETQYF. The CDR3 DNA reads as TGTGCCAGCAGCCGAGCCGGGCCACAAGAGACCCAGTACTTC.

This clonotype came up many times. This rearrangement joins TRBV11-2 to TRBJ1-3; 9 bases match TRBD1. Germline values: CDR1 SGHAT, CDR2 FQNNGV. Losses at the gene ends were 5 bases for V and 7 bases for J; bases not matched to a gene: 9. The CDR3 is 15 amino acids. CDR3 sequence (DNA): TGTGCCAGCAGCCTGCCCGGGACAGGGACCAACACCATATATTTT. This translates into CASSLPGTGTNTIYF.

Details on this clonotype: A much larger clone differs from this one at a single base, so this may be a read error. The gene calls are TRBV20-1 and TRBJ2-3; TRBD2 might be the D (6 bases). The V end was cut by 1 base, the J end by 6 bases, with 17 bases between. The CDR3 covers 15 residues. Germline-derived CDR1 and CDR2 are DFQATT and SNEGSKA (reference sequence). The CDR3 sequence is CSARARRGVRDTQYF. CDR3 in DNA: TGCAGTGCTAGAGCGAGGCGGGGCGTCCGGGATACGCAGTATTTT.

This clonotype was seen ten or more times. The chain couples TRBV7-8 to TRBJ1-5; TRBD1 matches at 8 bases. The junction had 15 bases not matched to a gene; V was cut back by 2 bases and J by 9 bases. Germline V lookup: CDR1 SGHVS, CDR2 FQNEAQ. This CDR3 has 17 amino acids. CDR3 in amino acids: CASSLKGYGTGAGPQHF. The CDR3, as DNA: TGTGCCAGCAGCTTAAAAGGGTACGGGACAGGCGCAGGGCCCCAGCATTTT.

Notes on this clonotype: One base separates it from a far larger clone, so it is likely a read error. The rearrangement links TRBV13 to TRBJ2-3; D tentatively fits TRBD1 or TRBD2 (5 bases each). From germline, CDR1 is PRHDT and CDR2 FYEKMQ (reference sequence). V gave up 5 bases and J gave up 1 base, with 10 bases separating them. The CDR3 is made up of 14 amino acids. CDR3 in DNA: TGTGCCAGCAGCCGACGGGGCCGCACAGATACGCAGTATTTT. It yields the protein CASSRRGRTDTQYF.

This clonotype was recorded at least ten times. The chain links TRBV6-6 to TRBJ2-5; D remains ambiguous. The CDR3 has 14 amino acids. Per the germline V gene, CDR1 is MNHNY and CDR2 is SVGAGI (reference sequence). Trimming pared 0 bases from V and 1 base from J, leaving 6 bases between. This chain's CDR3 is CASSYSETQETQYF. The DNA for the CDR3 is TGTGCCAGCAGTTACTCAGAGACCCAAGAGACCCAGTACTTC.

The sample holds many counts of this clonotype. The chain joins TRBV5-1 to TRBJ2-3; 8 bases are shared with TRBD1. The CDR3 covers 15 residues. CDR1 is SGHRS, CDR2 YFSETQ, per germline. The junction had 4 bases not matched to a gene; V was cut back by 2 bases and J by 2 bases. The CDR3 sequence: CASSFDRGDTDTQYF. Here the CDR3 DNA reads TGCGCCAGCAGCTTCGACAGGGGCGACACAGATACGCAGTATTTT.

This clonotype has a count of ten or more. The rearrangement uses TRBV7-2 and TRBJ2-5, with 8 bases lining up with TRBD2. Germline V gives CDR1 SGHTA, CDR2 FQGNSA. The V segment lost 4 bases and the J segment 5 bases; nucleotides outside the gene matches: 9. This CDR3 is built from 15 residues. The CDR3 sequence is CASSSVGGGIETQYF. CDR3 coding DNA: TGTGCCAGCAGCTCGGTCGGCGGGGGGATCGAGACCCAGTACTTC.

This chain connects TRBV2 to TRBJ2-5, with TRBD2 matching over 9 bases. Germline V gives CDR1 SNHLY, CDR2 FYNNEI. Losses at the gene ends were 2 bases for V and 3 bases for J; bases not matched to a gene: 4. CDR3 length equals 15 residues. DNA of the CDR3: TGTGCCAGCAGTGAATGGGCTAGCGGGGAAGAGACCCAGTACTTC. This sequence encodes CASSEWASGEETQYF.